The clone carrying this T cell receptor beta chain was counted only a few times. The target antigen is unknown. Using constant-segment primers, 5'RACE produced TCR alpha and TCR beta cDNA libraries carrying sample barcodes and UMIs. MiXCR was run by TCRdb on the 5' RACE reads, yielding one entry per CDR3 protein. The sample shows roughly 200,000 distinct CDR3 sequences, around a fifth of them seen only once. This record comes from a study of T-cell memory formation after mild COVID-19. Study outcomes and limitations: Pre-infection memory harbored some responding clones, suggesting cross-reactive memory joined.

V dropped 0 bases and J dropped 5 bases, with 8 bases sitting between them. This CDR3 has 14 amino acids. Germline V lookup: CDR1 LGHNA, CDR2 YNFKEQ. Specimen: PBMCs or a T cell subset sorted from them (not recorded which). The clonotype was recovered from an adult woman who had mild COVID-19 (a few samples of this study predate the infection). Cell type and time point are not known. This chain joins TRBV4-2 and TRBJ2-1; D perhaps matches TRBD2 (6 bases). For the CDR3, the DNA is TGTGCCAGCAGCCAAGATGGCGGGAACAATGAGCAGTTCTTC. This codes for CASSQDGGNNEQFF.